Sequencing of this T cell receptor beta chain was carried out in a study of identical twins. TCRdb redid the calling of the 5' RACE reads with MiXCR, one entry per CDR3 protein. Of 600,000 to 800,000 distinct CDR3 sequences detected, around 20% appear once; the ten largest clones hold roughly 4.3%. General study findings and limits: Twin sharing of out-of-frame TCR alpha was underestimated by models in monozygotic pairs.

This clonotype was seen repeatedly, ten times or more. What it binds is not known. V trimming: 6 bases; J trimming: 3 bases; junction bases outside the gene matches: 4. The CDR3 loop spans 13 amino acids. Germline CDR1 and CDR2: SGHRS and YFSETQ. The sample was also reused in another study, on T cells expressing NK-cell markers.

Source material: PBMCs. The source is a young woman in good health. The V gene is TRBV5-1, the J gene TRBJ2-7; 9 nucleotides line up with TRBD1. DNA of the CDR3: TGCGCCAGCAACAGGGGGCGCGACTACGAGCAGTACTTC. Protein product: CASNRGRDYEQYF.